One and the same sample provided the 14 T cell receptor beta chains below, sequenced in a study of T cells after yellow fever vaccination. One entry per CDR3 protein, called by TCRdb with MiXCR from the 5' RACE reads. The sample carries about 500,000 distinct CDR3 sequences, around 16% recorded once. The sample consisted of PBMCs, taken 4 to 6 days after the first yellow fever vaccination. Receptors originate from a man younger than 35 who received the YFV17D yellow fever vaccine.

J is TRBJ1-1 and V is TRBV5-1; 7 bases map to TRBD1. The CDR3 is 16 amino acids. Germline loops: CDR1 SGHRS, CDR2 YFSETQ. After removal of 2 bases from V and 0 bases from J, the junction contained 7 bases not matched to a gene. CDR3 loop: CASSFAGGPLNTEAFF. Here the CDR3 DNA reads TGCGCCAGCAGCTTCGCAGGGGGTCCCTTGAACACTGAAGCTTTCTTT. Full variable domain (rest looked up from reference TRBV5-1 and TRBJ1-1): KAGVTQTPRYLIKTRGQQVTLSCSPISGHRSVSWYQQTPGQGLQFLFEYFSETQRNKGNFPGRFSGRQFSNSRSEMNVSTLELGDSALYLCASSFAGGPLNTEAFFGQGTRLTVV.

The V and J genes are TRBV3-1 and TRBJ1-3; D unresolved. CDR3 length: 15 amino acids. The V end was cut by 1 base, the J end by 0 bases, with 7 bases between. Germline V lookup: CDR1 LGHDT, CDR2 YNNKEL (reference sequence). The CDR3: CASSQGSRSGNTIYF. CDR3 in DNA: TGTGCCAGCAGCCAAGGATCGCGCTCTGGAAACACCATATATTTT. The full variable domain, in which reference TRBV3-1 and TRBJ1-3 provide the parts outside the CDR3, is DTAVSQTPKYLVTQMGNDKSIKCEQNLGHDTMYWYKQDSKKFLKIMFSYNNKELIINETVPNRFSPKSPDKAHLNLHINSLELGDSAVYFCASSQGSRSGNTIYFGEGSWLTVV.

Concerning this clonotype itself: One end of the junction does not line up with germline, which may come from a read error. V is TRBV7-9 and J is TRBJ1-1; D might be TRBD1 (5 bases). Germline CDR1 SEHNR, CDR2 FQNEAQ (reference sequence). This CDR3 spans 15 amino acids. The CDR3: CASSLAGTLNSEAFF. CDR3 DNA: TGTGCCAGCAGCTTAGCGGGGACCCTAAACAGTGAAGCTTTCTTT.

The CDR3 sequence is CSVVREMNTGELFF. DNA of the CDR3: TGCAGCGTTGTGCGGGAAATGAACACCGGGGAGCTGTTTTTT. The chain joins TRBV29-1 to TRBJ2-2; possibly TRBD2 for D (6 bases). Germline V lookup: CDR1 SQVTM, CDR2 ANQGSEA. The CDR3 sequence is 14 residues long. V was pared by 4 bases and J by 1 base, with 10 bases between.

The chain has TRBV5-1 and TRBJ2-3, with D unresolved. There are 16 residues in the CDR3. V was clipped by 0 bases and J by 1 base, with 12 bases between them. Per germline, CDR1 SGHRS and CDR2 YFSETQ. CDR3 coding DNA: TGCGCCAGCAGCTTGGCCTACGGTCGGGGCACAGATACGCAGTATTTT. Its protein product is CASSLAYGRGTDTQYF.

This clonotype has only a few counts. The CDR3 loop reads CASTLGGGAYNEQFF. For the CDR3, the DNA is TGTGCCAGCACCCTAGGGGGGGGCGCGTATAATGAGCAGTTCTTC. The chain employs TRBV28 and TRBJ2-1; a weak D match, TRBD2 (7 bases). Germline values: CDR1 MDHEN, CDR2 SYDVKM. V was pared by 7 bases and J by 7 bases, with 20 bases between. The CDR3 spans 15 residues.

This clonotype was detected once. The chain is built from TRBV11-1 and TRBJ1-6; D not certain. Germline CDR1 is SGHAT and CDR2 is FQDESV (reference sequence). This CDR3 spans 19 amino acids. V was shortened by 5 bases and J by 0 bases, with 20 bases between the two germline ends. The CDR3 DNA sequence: TGTGCCAGCAGCCCCAGCCCACTTATGTTGAGCTCCTATAATTCACCCCTCCACTTT. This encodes CASSPSPLMLSSYNSPLHF.

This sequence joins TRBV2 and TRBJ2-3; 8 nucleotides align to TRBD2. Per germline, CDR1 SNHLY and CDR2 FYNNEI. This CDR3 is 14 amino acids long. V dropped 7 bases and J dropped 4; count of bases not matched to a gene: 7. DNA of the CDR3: TGTGCCAGCAACCGGGGGGGCATCGCAGATACGCAGTATTTT. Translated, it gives CASNRGGIADTQYF.

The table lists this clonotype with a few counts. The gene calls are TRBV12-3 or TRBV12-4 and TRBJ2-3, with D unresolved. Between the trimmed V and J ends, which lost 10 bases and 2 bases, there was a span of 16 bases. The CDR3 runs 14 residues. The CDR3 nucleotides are TGTGCCACCTCGAGTAGCTCACTCACAGATACGCAGTATTTT. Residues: CATSSSSLTDTQYF.

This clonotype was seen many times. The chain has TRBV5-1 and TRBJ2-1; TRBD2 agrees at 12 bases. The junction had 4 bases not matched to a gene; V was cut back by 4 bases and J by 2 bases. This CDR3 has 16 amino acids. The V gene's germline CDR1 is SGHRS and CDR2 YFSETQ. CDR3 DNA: TGCGCCAGCAGCATCCTAGCGGGGGGGCCCTACAATGAGCAGTTCTTC. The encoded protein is CASSILAGGPYNEQFF.

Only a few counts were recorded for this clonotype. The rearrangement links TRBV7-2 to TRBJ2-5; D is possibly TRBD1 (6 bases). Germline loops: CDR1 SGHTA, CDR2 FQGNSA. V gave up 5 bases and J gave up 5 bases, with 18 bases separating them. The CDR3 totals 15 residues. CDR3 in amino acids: CASSPYRGGIETQYF. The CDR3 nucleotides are TGTGCCAGCAGCCCATATCGAGGGGGAATCGAGACCCAGTACTTC.

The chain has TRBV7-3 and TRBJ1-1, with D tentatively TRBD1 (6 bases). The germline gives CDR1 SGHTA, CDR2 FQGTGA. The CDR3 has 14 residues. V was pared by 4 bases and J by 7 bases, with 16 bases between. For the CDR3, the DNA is TGTGCCAGCAGCTCGGACCCACAGGGACTTGAAGCTTTCTTT. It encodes CASSSDPQGLEAFF.

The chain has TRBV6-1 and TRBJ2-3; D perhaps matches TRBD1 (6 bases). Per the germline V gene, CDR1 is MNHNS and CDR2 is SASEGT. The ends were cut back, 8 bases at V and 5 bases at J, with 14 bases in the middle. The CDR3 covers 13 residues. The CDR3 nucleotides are TGTGCCAGCGGGGGCCGGAGTGAAGATACGCAGTATTTT. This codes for CASGGRSEDTQYF.

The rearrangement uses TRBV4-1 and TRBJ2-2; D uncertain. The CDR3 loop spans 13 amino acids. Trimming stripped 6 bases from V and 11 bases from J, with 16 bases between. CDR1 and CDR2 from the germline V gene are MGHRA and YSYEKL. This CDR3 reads CASSSTHGLELFF. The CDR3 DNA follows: TGCGCCAGCAGTTCTACCCATGGCCTTGAGCTGTTTTTT.